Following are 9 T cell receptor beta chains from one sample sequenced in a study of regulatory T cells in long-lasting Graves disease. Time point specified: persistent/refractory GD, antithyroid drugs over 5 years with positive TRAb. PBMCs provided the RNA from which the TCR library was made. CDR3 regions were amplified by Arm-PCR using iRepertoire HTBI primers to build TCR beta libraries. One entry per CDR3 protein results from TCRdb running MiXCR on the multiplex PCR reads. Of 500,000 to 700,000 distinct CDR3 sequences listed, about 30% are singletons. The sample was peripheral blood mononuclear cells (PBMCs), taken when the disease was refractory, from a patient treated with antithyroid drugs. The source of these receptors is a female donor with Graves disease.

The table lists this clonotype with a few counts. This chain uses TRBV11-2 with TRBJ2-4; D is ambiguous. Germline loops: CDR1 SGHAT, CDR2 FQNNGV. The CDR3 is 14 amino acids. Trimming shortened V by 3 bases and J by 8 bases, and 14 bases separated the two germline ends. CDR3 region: CASSLRLPEDIQYF. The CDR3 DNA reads TGTGCCAGCAGCTTGCGCCTACCCGAGGACATTCAGTACTTC.

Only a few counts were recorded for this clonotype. This CDR3 reads CAWRSRIETQYF. The CDR3 region has the DNA TGTGCCTGGAGGAGTCGAATAGAGACCCAGTACTTC. This chain uses TRBV30 with TRBJ2-5; D gene uncertain. The CDR3 consists of 12 residues. Germline V gene sequence: CDR1 GTSNPN, CDR2 SVGIG (reference sequence). Trimming left V 3 bases short and J 4 bases short, with 9 bases between.

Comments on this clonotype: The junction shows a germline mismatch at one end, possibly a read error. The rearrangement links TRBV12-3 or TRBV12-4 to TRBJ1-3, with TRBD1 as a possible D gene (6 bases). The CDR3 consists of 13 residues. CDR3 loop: CASSLDSLNTIYF. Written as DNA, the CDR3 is TGTGCCAGCAGTTTGGACAGCCTCAACACGATATATTTT.

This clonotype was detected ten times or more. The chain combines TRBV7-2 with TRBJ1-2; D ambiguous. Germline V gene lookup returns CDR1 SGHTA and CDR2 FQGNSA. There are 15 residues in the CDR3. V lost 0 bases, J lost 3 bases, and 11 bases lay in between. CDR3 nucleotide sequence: TGTGCCAGCAGCTTAGCGGAGGCAGCCTACTATGGCTACACCTTC. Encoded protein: CASSLAEAAYYGYTF.

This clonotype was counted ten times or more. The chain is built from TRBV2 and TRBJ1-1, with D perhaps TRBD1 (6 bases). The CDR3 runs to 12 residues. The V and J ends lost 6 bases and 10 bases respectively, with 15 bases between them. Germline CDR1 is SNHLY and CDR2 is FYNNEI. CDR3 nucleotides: TGTGCCAGCAGGCGACAGGCCGGTGGAGCTTTCTTT. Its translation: CASRRQAGGAFF.

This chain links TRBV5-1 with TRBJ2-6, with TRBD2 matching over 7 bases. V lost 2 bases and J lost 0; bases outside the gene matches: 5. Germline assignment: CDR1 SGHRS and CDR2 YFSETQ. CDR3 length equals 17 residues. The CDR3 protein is CASSLAGGSSGANVLTF. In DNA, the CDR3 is TGCGCCAGCAGCTTAGCGGGCGGGAGCTCTGGGGCCAACGTCCTGACTTTC.

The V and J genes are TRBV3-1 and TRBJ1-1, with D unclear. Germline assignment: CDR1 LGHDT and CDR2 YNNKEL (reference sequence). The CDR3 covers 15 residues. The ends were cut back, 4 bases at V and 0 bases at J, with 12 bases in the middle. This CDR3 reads CASSPRSGVNTEAFF. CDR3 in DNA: TGTGCCAGCAGCCCTCGGAGTGGGGTGAACACTGAAGCTTTCTTT.

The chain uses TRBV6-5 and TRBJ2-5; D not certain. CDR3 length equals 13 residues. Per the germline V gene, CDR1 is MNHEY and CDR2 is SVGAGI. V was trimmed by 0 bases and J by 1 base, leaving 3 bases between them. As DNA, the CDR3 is TGTGCCAGCAGTTACTCCTCCCAAGAGACCCAGTACTTC. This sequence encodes CASSYSSQETQYF.

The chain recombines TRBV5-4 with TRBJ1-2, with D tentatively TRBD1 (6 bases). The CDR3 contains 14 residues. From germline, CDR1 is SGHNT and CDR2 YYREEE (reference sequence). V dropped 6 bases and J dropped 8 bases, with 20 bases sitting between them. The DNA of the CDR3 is TGTGCCAGCACCAAGGGGGACTGGACGGGGGGCTACACCTTC. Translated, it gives CASTKGDWTGGYTF. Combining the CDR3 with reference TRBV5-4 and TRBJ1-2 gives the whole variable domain ETGVTQSPTHLIKTRGQQVTLRCSSQSGHNTVSWYQQALGQGPQFIFQYYREEENGRGNFPPRFSGLQFPNYSSELNVNALELDDSALYLCASTKGDWTGGYTFGSGTRLTVV.